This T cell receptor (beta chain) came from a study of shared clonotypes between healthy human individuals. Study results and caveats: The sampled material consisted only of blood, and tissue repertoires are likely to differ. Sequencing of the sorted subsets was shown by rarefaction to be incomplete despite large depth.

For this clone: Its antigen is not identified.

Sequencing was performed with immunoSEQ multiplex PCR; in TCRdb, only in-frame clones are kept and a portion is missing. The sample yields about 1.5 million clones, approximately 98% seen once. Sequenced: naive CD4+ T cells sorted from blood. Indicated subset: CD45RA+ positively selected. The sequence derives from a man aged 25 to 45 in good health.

As DNA, the CDR3 is TGCGCCAGCAGCCGAATGGGGGGACAGCAATCCTACGAGCAGTACTTC. As protein: CASSRMGGQQSYEQYF. V gene TRBV5-1 combines with J gene TRBJ2-7; possibly TRBD1 for D (7 bases). CDR1 is SGHRS and CDR2 is YFSETQ in the germline V gene. The V end was cut by 4 bases, the J end by 1 base, with 18 bases between. This CDR3 is built from 16 residues.